This note documents a single T cell receptor (beta chain) sequence. What it recognizes is unknown. The data derive from a study of cytomegalovirus exposure and HLA in healthy donors. Study-wide points: A prior analysis recorded that most TCR beta V segments were productive about 87% or about 30% of the time.

Primers: 60 Vbeta forward and 13 Jbeta reverse. This table comes from immunoSEQ multiplex PCR, and its TCRdb copy is limited to in-frame clones, with some not included. Found here are approximately 110,000 clones; the top ten clones hold 2.5% to 3%. CDR3 length equals 13 residues. The germline CDR1 and CDR2 sequences are MGHRA and YSYEKL. The V and J ends lost 2 bases and 7 bases respectively, with 11 bases between them. This sequence joins TRBV4-1 and TRBJ1-2; D gene ambiguous. The sequenced sample consisted of PBMCs. The receptor was isolated from a man aged 25-45 years in good health and CMV-seronegative. CDR3 nucleotides: TGCGCCAGCAGCCAACTGTCGCTGAGTGGCTACACCTTC. Its translation: CASSQLSLSGYTF.